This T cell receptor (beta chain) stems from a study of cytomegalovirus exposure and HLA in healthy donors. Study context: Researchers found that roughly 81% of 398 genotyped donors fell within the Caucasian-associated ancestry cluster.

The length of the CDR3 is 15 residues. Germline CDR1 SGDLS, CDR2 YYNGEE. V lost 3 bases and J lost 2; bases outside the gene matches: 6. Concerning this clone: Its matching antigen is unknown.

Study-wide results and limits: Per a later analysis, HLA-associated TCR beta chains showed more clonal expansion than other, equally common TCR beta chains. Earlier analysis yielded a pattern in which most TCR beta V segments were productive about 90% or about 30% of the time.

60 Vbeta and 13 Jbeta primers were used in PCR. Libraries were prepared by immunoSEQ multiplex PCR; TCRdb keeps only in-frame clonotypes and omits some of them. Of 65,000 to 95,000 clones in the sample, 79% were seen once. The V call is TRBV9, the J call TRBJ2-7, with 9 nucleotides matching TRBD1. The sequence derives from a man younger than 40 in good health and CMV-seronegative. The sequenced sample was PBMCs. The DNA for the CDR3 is TGTGCCAGCAGCGCGTCGACAGGGGGGGCCTACGAGCAGTACTTC. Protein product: CASSASTGGAYEQYF.